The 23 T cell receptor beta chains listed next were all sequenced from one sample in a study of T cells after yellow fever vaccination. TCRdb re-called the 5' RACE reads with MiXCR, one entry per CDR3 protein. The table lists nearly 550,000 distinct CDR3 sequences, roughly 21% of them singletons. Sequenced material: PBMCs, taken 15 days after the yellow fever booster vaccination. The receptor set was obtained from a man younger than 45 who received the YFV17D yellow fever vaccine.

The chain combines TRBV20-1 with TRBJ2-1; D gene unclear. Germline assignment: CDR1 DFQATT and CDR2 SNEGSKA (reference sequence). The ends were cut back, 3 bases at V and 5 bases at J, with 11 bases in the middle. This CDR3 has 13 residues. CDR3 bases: TGCAGTGCTAGCGGCACGCCAAACAATGAGCAGTTCTTC. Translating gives CSASGTPNNEQFF.

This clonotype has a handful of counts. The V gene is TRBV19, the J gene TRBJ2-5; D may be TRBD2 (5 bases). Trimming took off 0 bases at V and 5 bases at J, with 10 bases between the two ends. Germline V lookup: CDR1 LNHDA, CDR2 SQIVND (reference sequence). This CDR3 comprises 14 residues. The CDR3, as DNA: TGTGCCAGTAGTATAGATCAACAGCGGGAGACCCAGTACTTC. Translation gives CASSIDQQRETQYF.

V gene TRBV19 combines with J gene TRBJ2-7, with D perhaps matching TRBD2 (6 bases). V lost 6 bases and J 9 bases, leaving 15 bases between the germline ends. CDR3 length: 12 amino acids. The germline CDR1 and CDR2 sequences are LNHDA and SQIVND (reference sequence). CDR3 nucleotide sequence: TGTGCCAGTAGCGAGGCCGGGGGAAGGCAGTACTTC. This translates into CASSEAGGRQYF.

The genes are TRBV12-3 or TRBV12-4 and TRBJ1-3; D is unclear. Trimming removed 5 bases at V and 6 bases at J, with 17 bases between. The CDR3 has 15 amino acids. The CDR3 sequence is CASSLTSPGINTIYF. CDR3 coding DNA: TGTGCCAGCAGTCTTACTTCTCCTGGGATAAACACCATATATTTT.

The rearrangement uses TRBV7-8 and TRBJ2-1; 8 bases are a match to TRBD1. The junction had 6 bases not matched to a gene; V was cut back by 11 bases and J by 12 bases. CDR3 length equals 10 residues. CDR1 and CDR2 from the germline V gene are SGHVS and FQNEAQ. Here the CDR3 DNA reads TGTGCCGTTTCTGGGACAGGGCAGTTCTTC. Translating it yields CAVSGTGQFF.

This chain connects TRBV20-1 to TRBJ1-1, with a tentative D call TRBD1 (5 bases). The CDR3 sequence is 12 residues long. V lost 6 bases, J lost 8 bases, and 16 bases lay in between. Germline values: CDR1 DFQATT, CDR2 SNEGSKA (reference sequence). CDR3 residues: CSAWTQPGEAFF. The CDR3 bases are TGCAGTGCCTGGACTCAACCAGGGGAAGCTTTCTTT.

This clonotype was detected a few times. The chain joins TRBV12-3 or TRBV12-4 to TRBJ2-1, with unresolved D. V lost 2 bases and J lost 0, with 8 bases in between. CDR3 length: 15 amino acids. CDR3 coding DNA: TGTGCCAGCAGTTTATGGTCTAGCTCCTACAATGAGCAGTTCTTC. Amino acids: CASSLWSSSYNEQFF.

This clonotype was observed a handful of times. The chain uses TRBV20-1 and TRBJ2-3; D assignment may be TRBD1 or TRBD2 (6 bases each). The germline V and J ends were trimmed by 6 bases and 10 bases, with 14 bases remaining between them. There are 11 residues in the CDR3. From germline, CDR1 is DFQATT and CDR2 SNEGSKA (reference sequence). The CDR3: CSAGGSQSQYF. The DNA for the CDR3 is TGCAGTGCCGGGGGCTCTCAATCGCAGTATTTT.

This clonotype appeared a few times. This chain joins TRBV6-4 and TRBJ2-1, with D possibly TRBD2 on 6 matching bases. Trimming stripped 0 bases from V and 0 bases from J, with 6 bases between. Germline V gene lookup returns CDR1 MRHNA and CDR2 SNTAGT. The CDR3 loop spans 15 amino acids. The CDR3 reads CASSDSSGSYNEQFF. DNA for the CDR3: TGTGCCAGCAGTGACTCTAGCGGCTCCTACAATGAGCAGTTCTTC.

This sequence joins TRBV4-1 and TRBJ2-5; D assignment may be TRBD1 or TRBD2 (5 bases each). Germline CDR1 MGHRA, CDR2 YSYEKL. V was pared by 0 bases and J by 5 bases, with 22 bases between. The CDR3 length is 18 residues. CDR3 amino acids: CASSQDPSIGARGETQYF. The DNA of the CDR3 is TGCGCCAGCAGCCAAGACCCTTCTATCGGGGCTCGGGGTGAGACCCAGTACTTC.

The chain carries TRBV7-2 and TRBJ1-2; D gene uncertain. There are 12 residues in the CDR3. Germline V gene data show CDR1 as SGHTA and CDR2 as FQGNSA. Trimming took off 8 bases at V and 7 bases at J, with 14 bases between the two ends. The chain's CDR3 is CASGIMALGYTF. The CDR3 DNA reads TGTGCCAGCGGCATAATGGCCCTTGGCTACACCTTC.

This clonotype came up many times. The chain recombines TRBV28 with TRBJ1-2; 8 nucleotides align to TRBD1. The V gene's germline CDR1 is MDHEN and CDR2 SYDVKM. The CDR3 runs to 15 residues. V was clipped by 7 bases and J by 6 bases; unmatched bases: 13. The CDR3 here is CASKSGQGVENGYTF. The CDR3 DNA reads TGTGCCAGCAAATCCGGACAGGGCGTGGAGAATGGCTACACCTTC.

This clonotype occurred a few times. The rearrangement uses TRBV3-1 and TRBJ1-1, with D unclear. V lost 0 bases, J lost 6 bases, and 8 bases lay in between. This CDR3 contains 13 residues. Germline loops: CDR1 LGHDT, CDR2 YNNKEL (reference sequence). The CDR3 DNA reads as TGTGCCAGCAGCCAAGACCGAATCGCTGAAGCTTTCTTT. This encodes CASSQDRIAEAFF. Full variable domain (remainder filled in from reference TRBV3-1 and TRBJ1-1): DTAVSQTPKYLVTQMGNDKSIKCEQNLGHDTMYWYKQDSKKFLKIMFSYNNKELIINETVPNRFSPKSPDKAHLNLHINSLELGDSAVYFCASSQDRIAEAFFGQGTRLTVV.

This CDR3 is CASSEATGGKDTQYF. The CDR3 DNA sequence: TGTGCCAGCAGTGAAGCGACAGGGGGCAAAGATACGCAGTATTTT. The chain employs TRBV2 and TRBJ2-3; 10 bases agree with TRBD1. Unmatched junction bases numbered 2, after V lost 0 bases and J lost 5 bases. Germline V gene sequence: CDR1 SNHLY, CDR2 FYNNEI. The CDR3 is 15 amino acids.

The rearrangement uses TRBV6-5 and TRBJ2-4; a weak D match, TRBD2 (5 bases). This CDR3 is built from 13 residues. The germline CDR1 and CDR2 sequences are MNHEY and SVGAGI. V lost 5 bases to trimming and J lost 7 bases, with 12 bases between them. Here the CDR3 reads CASSNPPSNIQYF. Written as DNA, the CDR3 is TGTGCCAGCAGTAACCCCCCTAGCAACATTCAGTACTTC.

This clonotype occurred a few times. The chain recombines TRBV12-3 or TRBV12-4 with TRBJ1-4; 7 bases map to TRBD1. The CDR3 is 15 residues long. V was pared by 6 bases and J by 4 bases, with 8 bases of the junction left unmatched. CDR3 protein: CASRRAGTDNEKLFF. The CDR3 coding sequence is TGTGCCAGCAGACGCGCCGGGACAGATAATGAAAAACTGTTTTTT.

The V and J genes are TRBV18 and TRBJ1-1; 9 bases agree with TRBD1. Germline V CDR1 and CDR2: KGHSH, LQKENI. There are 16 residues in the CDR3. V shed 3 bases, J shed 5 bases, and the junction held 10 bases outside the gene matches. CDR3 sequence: CASSPSSTGGRTEAFF. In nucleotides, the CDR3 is TGTGCCAGCTCACCCAGTTCAACAGGGGGCCGAACTGAAGCTTTCTTT.

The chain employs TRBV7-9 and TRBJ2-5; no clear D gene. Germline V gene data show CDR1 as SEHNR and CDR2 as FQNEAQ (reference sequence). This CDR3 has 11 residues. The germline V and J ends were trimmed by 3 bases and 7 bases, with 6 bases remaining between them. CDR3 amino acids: CASSFERTQYF. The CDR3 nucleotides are TGTGCCAGCAGCTTCGAAAGGACCCAGTACTTC.

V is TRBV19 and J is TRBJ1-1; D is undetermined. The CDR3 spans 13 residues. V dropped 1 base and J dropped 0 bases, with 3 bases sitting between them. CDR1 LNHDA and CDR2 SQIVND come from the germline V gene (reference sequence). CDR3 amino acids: CASSIGMNTEAFF. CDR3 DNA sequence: TGTGCCAGTAGTATAGGGATGAACACTGAAGCTTTCTTT.

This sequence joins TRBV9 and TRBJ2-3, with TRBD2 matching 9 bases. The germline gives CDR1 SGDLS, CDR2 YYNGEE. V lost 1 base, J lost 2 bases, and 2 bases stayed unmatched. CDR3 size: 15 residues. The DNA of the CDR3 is TGTGCCAGCAGCGTAACTAGCGGGCCCACAGATACGCAGTATTTT. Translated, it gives CASSVTSGPTDTQYF.

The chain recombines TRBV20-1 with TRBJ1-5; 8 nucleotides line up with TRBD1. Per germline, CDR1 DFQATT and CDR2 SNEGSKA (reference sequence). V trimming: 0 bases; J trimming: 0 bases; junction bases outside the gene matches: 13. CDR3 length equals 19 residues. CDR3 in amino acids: CSARDRKTGERNSNQPQHF. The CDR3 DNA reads TGCAGTGCTAGAGATAGAAAGACAGGGGAAAGAAATAGCAATCAGCCCCAGCATTTT.

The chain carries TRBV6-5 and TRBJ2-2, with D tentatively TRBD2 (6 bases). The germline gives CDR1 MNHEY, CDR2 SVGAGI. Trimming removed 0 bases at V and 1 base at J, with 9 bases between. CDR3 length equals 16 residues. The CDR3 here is CASSYSGTLNTGELFF. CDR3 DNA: TGTGCCAGCAGTTACTCTGGGACTTTGAACACCGGGGAGCTGTTTTTT.

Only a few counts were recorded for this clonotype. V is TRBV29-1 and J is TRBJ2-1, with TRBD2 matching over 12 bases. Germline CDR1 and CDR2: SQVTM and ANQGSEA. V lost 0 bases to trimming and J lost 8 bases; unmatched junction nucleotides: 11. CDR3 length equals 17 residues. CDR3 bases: TGCAGCGTTGAAGATCTTCGTCTGACTAGCGGGAGATATGAGCAGTTCTTC. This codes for CSVEDLRLTSGRYEQFF.